This T cell receptor (beta chain) was sequenced in a study of technical replicates of blood from four donors. The repertoire was sequenced with immunoSEQ multiplex PCR; TCRdb's copy has only in-frame clones and lacks some. The sample includes 67,000 or so clones, roughly 95% of them seen just once. This CDR3 spans 20 amino acids. V was clipped by 8 bases and J by 3 bases, with 31 bases between them. The V gene's germline CDR1 is PRHDT and CDR2 FYEKMQ (reference sequence). This sequence joins TRBV13 and TRBJ1-4; D ambiguous. The sample was T cells isolated from PBMCs. This receptor was identified in a human donor in good health. The CDR3 region has the DNA TGTGCCAGCCGACGTCGGGATTTCGGCCGTCCTACCTCCTCTAATGAAAAACTGTTTTTT. Residues: CASRRRDFGRPTSSNEKLFF.